The clone carrying this T cell receptor beta chain showed up many times. The target antigen is unknown. The time point here: sample taken at primary tumor resection. No cell sorting; template was whole RNA from tumor, lung tissue or PBMC. The sample comes from a study of spatial heterogeneity in lung cancer. Study details: Consistently, beta-chain sequences turned up in larger numbers than alpha-chain sequences did.

General study findings and limits: Numbers of ubiquitous and regional expanded TCRs tracked ubiquitous and regional nonsynonymous mutation counts, respectively. The recorded estimate of tumor T cell coverage is around 7% for alpha chains and approximately 12% for beta chains. How many expanded intratumoral alpha and beta TCRs were present tracked the tumor mutation count, which was a count of nonsynonymous mutations.

The CDR3 contains 11 residues. Germline-derived CDR1 and CDR2 are SGHTA and FQGNSA. V was trimmed by 1 base and J by 7 bases, leaving 1 base between them. TCRdb re-analysed the 5' RACE reads in MiXCR, keeping a single row per CDR3 protein. The sample consists of around 12,000 distinct CDR3 sequences, approximately 7% of them appearing once. Sequencing was performed on lung tumor tissue, taken at surgery. This chain joins TRBV7-2 and TRBJ2-2; D remains ambiguous. The receptor comes from a female donor with early-stage non-small cell lung cancer. The CDR3 loop is CASSLVGELFF. CDR3 in DNA: TGTGCCAGCAGCTTAGTCGGGGAGCTGTTTTTT.